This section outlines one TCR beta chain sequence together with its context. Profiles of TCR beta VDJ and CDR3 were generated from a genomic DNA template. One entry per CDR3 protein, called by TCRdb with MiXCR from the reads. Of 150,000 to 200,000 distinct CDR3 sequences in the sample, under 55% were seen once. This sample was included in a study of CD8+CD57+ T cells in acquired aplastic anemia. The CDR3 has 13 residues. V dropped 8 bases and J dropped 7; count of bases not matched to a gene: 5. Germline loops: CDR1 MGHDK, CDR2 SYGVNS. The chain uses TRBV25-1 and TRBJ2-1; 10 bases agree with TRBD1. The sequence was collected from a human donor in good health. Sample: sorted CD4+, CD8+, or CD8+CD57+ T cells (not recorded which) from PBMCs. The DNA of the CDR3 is TGTGCCAGCCCCCGGGACAGGGGAAATGAGCAGTTCTTC. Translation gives CASPRDRGNEQFF.